The next 8 T cell receptor beta chains were all read from a single sample in a study of cytomegalovirus exposure and HLA in healthy donors. The PCR had 60 Vbeta and 13 Jbeta primers. Sequenced by immunoSEQ multiplex PCR; TCRdb stores in-frame clones only, minus some. The data show some 38,000 clones, over 60% seen once. Sequencing input: PBMCs. Every receptor here comes from a man aged 35 to 55 in good health and CMV-seronegative.

This sequence joins TRBV28 and TRBJ1-2, with D unclear. Trimming left V 4 bases short and J 8 bases short, with 14 bases between. CDR3 length: 13 amino acids. Germline V lookup: CDR1 MDHEN, CDR2 SYDVKM. The CDR3 DNA sequence: TGTGCCAGCAGTTCGAGGGCCGCGCGGGGCTACACCTTC. Protein sequence: CASSSRAARGYTF.

The V gene is TRBV18, the J gene TRBJ2-7; TRBD1 aligns across 7 bases. Germline V CDR1 and CDR2: KGHSH, LQKENI. Trimming took 6 bases from V and 5 from J; bases not matched to a gene: 16. The CDR3 is 16 amino acids. The CDR3 DNA is TGTGCCAGCTCTCCAGGGAGAGGGGGCTACCCCGACGAGCAGTACTTC. Protein: CASSPGRGGYPDEQYF.

This clone has just one count. The chain uses TRBV5-1 and TRBJ1-4, with a tentative D call TRBD1 (6 bases). There are 16 residues in the CDR3. V lost 4 bases to trimming and J lost 0 bases, with 13 bases between them. Germline CDR1 is SGHRS and CDR2 is YFSETQ. CDR3 nucleotides: TGCGCCAGCAGCCTTGGACAGATTGCAACTAATGAAAAACTGTTTTTT. As protein: CASSLGQIATNEKLFF.

The chain carries TRBV29-1 and TRBJ2-7, with 7 bases fitting TRBD1. CDR1 and CDR2 from the germline V gene are SQVTM and ANQGSEA. V dropped 4 bases and J dropped 5; count of bases not matched to a gene: 8. The CDR3 contains 13 residues. CDR3 loop: CSVVLGQGDEQYF. CDR3 nucleotide sequence: TGCAGCGTTGTCTTAGGGCAGGGGGACGAGCAGTACTTC.

This clone was recorded a few times. J is TRBJ1-1 and V is TRBV25-1; D remains unclear. Germline CDR1 reads MGHDK; CDR2 reads SYGVNS. Trimming pared 4 bases from V and 5 bases from J, leaving 11 bases between. This CDR3 region has 13 residues. CDR3 in DNA: TGTGCCAGCAGTGGCCCCGGGAGAACTGAAGCTTTCTTT. Its translation: CASSGPGRTEAFF.

This clone has only a few counts. The V and J genes are TRBV6-5 and TRBJ2-7, with TRBD2 as a possible D gene (6 bases). The germline V gene encodes CDR1 MNHEY and CDR2 SVGAGI. The CDR3 extends over 12 amino acids. Between the trimmed V and J ends, which lost 6 bases and 6 bases, there was a span of 12 bases. CDR3 in DNA: TGTGCCAGCAGCCTCCGCGGGGCCGAGCAGTACTTC. It yields the protein CASSLRGAEQYF.

The rearrangement joins TRBV7-6 to TRBJ2-5; unclear D gene. The V end lost 5 bases, the J end lost 2 bases, and 12 bases lay between the germline ends. CDR1 is SGHVS and CDR2 is FNYEAQ in the germline V gene. The CDR3 length is 14 residues. CDR3 sequence reads: CASSPRSLQETQYF. DNA for the CDR3: TGTGCCAGCAGCCCGCGCTCTTTACAAGAGACCCAGTACTTC.

The V call is TRBV7-6, the J call TRBJ2-3, with D unclear. This CDR3 spans 11 amino acids. Trimming pared 6 bases from V and 2 bases from J, leaving 3 bases between. The germline CDR1 and CDR2 sequences are SGHVS and FNYEAQ. The CDR3, as DNA: TGTGCCAGCAGTAACACAGATACGCAGTATTTT. The encoded protein is CASSNTDTQYF.